This is a list of T cell receptor beta chains from one sample in a study of beta chain features in type 1 diabetes. Method: immunoSEQ multiplex PCR; TCRdb's copy keeps in-frame clones and lacks some. Of 120,000 or so clones in the sample, 15% to 20% were seen once. The sequenced sample consisted of central memory CD4+ T cells from blood. The source is a young man with type 1 diabetes. Both conserved end residues are part of each CDR3. Each record gives: V gene, D gene, J gene, clone size, CDR3 DNA, CDR3 protein. A D gene is named only where the DNA matches it firmly. Size is stated for part of the rows, as once, few or many counts, or as a class when the clone is expanded.

>TRBV18|NA|TRBJ2-3|many
TGTGCCAGCTCACCATCGCCGGGCAGCACAGATACGCAGTATTTT
CASSPSPGSTDTQYF
>TRBV9|NA|TRBJ2-7|NA
TGTGCCAGCAGCACGACCCAAGGATACGAGCAGTACTTC
CASSTTQGYEQYF
>TRBV2|NA|TRBJ2-1|few
TGTGCCAGCGAGGGAGGTTACAATGAGCAGTTCTTC
CASEGGYNEQFF
>TRBV7-9|NA|TRBJ1-5|few
TGTGCCCCCCATATCCACATTGAAGGGGCCCAGCATTTT
CAPHIHIEGAQHF
>TRBV7-2|NA|TRBJ2-5|NA
TGTGCCTCAGCCGTCGGGCGGAGCCAAGAGACCCAGTACTTC
CASAVGRSQETQYF
>TRBV29-1|TRBD1|TRBJ2-7|many
TGCGGAGGGGGGACAGGTCGCTACGAGCAGTACTTC
CGGGTGRYEQYF
>TRBV5-1|NA|TRBJ2-7|NA
TGCGCCAGCAGAGTTCAGGGCTCGGTGAACGAGCAGTACTTC
CASRVQGSVNEQYF
>TRBV29-1|NA|TRBJ2-1|NA
TGCAGCGTTGTAGGGGCAGGACAGTTCTTC
CSVVGAGQFF
>TRBV7-2|NA|TRBJ2-5|many
TGTGCCAGCAGCTTAGTGGGGGCGGAGACCCAGTACTTC
CASSLVGAETQYF
>TRBV4-2|NA|TRBJ1-1|few
TGTGCCAGCAGCCAGGGGGCCCCTGAGTTGGCTTTCTTT
CASSQGAPELAFF
>TRBV27|TRBD1|TRBJ1-2|NA
TGTGCCAGCAGCCTGACGCAAGGGGGCTACTATGGCTACACCTTC
CASSLTQGGYYGYTF
>TRBV7-9|NA|TRBJ2-5|few
TGTGCCAGCAGCTTAGGACTTGGGAGACAAGAGACCCAGTACTTC
CASSLGLGRQETQYF
>TRBV7-9|TRBD1|TRBJ2-7|many
TGTGCCAGCAGATTCTCACAGGGGGGCTACGAGCAGTACTTC
CASRFSQGGYEQYF
>TRBV6-5|TRBD2|TRBJ2-7|NA
TGTGCCAGGGCTGATAGCGGGAGATCCTTC
CARADSGRSF
>TRBV11-3|NA|TRBJ2-3|NA
TGTGCCAGCAGCCCCCGGGGGACCACAGATACGCAGTATTTT
CASSPRGTTDTQYF
>TRBV2|TRBD2|TRBJ2-5|NA
TGTGCCAGCAGCCGGGAGGCGGGAGAGGAGACCCAGTACTTC
CASSREAGEETQYF
>TRBV7-2|NA|TRBJ1-5|many
TGTGCCAGCAGCGTCCGAGGCAATCAGCCCCAGCATTTT
CASSVRGNQPQHF
>TRBV7-2|TRBD1|TRBJ2-1|few
TGTGCCAGCAGCCTCCTGGGACAGGACAATGAGCAGTTCTTC
CASSLLGQDNEQFF
>TRBV7-9|NA|TRBJ2-5|few
TGTGCCAGCAGCGAGAGGACAGATCAAGAGACCCAGTACTTC
CASSERTDQETQYF
>TRBV7-9|NA|TRBJ2-7|few
TGTGCCAGCAGCCCTCCGACAGGGAGGAACGAGCAGTACTTC
CASSPPTGRNEQYF
>TRBV6-6|TRBD1|TRBJ2-5|many
TGTGCCAGCAGCCCGGGACAGGGGTTTTTCGAGACCCAGTACTTC
CASSPGQGFFETQYF
>TRBV18|NA|TRBJ1-5|many
TGTGCCAGCTCACCAGCAGGAGGTGGTCAGCCCCAGCATTTT
CASSPAGGGQPQHF
>TRBV6-1|NA|TRBJ2-5|few
TGTGCCAGCAGTGAAGCCTGGTCTAGGGGCCAAGAGACCCAGTACTTC
CASSEAWSRGQETQYF
>TRBV11-3|TRBD1|TRBJ2-3|NA
TGTGCCAGCAGCCCCGGGACAGGGGGCACAGATACGCAGTATTTT
CASSPGTGGTDTQYF
>TRBV18|NA|TRBJ1-1|NA
TGTGCCAGCTCCGGAGGAACTGAAGCTTTCTTT
CASSGGTEAFF
>TRBV29-1|NA|TRBJ2-7|NA
TGCAGCGTTGGTGTCAGGCTCTCCTACGAGCAGTACTTC
CSVGVRLSYEQYF
>TRBV11-2|NA|TRBJ2-1|NA
TGTGCCAGCAGGTCCGTCCAGGGGGGTCCCTACAATGAGCAGTTCTTC
CASRSVQGGPYNEQFF
>TRBV7-9|TRBD1|TRBJ1-2|few
TGTGCCAGCAGCCTCGGACAGGGGGCTGTTGGCTACACCTTC
CASSLGQGAVGYTF
>TRBV30|TRBD1|TRBJ2-2|NA
TGTGCCTGGAGTGTTCTGACAGGGGACACCGGGGAGCTGTTTTTT
CAWSVLTGDTGELFF
>TRBV5-6|NA|TRBJ2-7|few
TGTGCCAGCACCACTTGGAGCCAGCCGGTCTACGAGCAGTACTTC
CASTTWSQPVYEQYF
>TRBV29-1|NA|TRBJ1-1|NA
TGCAGCGTTCTTGCGGGGCAAGTTTTGTACACTGAAGCTTTCTTT
CSVLAGQVLYTEAFF
>TRBV7-9|NA|TRBJ1-1|few
TGTGCCAGCAGCTCATCATCCGGGACGATAGCTTTCTTT
CASSSSSGTIAFF
>TRBV28|NA|TRBJ2-1|few
TGTGCCAGCAGTTTAATAGGTGGTTACAATGAGCAGTTCTTC
CASSLIGGYNEQFF
>TRBV25-1|NA|TRBJ1-3|few
TGTGCCAGCAGCGACAATTATGGAAACACAATATATTTT
CASSDNYGNTIYF
>TRBV27|NA|TRBJ1-1|few
TGTGCCAGCAGTTTAGAGTTAGCGACTGAAGCTTTCTTT
CASSLELATEAFF
>TRBV30|NA|TRBJ1-2|NA
TGTGCCTGGTCCTCCTCGGTGGGAGGCTACACCTTC
CAWSSSVGGYTF
>TRBV7-2|NA|TRBJ1-5|medium-sized
TGTGCCAGCAGCCCCCGCCCTGGGGAGCCCCAGCATTTT
CASSPRPGEPQHF
>TRBV2|NA|TRBJ2-5|few
TGTGCCAGCAGTTACTTAGTTGGGGAGACCCAGTACTTC
CASSYLVGETQYF
>TRBV18|TRBD1|TRBJ2-7|many
TGTGCCAGCTCACCACCGGGACAGCTTGCCTACGAGCAGTACTTC
CASSPPGQLAYEQYF
>TRBV5-1|TRBD1|TRBJ1-1|NA
TGCGCCAGCAGCCCGACAGGGAGCGCTGAAGCTTTCTTT
CASSPTGSAEAFF
>TRBV2|NA|TRBJ2-5|once
TGTGCCAGCAGTAGGATCCAAGAGACCCAGTACTTC
CASSRIQETQYF
>TRBV6-5|NA|TRBJ2-6|few
TGTGCCAGCACCAGCGGCGGGGCCAACGTCCTGACTTTC
CASTSGGANVLTF
>TRBV10-2|NA|TRBJ2-3|NA
TGCGCCAGCAGCGAATTGGGAATACCTAGCACAGATACGCAGTATTTT
CASSELGIPSTDTQYF
>TRBV6-1|TRBD2|TRBJ2-2|NA
TGTGCCAGCAGGACTAGCGGGAGCACCGGGGAGCTGTTTTTT
CASRTSGSTGELFF
>TRBV2|TRBD2|TRBJ2-5|few
TGTGCCAGCAGCGGGACTAGCGGACAAGAGACCCAGTACTTC
CASSGTSGQETQYF
>TRBV30|NA|TRBJ1-4|NA
TGTGCCTGGAGTGTTCGAAACAGCCTCAATGAAAAACTGTTTTTT
CAWSVRNSLNEKLFF
>TRBV19|NA|TRBJ2-3|few
TGTGCCAGTAGTAGGGGCGGCACAGATACGCAGTATTTT
CASSRGGTDTQYF
>TRBV5-1|NA|TRBJ1-2|many
TGCGCCAGCAGCTTGGGGAGCCCCGAGGATGGCTACACCTTC
CASSLGSPEDGYTF
>TRBV4-3|TRBD1|TRBJ2-1|few
TGCGCCAGCAGCCCAGGACAGGGAAACCCGGGGGAGCAGTTCTTC
CASSPGQGNPGEQFF
>TRBV28|NA|TRBJ2-4|NA
TGTGCCAGCAGTTTGGGGGGACAGTCGTCTAAAAACATTCAGTACTTC
CASSLGGQSSKNIQYF
>TRBV2|TRBD2|TRBJ2-5|few
TGTGCCAGCAGTGATGGACTAGCTGCAGAGACCCAGTACTTC
CASSDGLAAETQYF
>TRBV30|NA|TRBJ2-7|few
TGTGCCTGGAGTACAGACGAGCAGTACTTC
CAWSTDEQYF
>TRBV5-1|TRBD1|TRBJ1-1|NA
TGCGCCAGCAGCCTACCCTCGACAGGGGGTACGGTGAACACTGAAGCTTTCTTT
CASSLPSTGGTVNTEAFF
>TRBV7-9|NA|TRBJ2-7|NA
TGTGCCAGCAGCCCAGGACAGTACGGGATGCAGTACTTC
CASSPGQYGMQYF
>TRBV27|NA|TRBJ1-5|NA
TGTGCCAGCAGTTTGGGGAATAGCAATCAGCCCCAGCATTTT
CASSLGNSNQPQHF
>TRBV30|TRBD1|TRBJ2-5|few
TGTGCCTGGAGTGTTGAATATAGATTAGATGGGGACAGGGGTACGGGGGCCCAGTACTTC
CAWSVEYRLDGDRGTGAQYF
>TRBV11-1|NA|TRBJ1-2|NA
TGTGCCAGCAGCGATGGCTTTTTTGGCTACACCTTC
CASSDGFFGYTF
>TRBV18|TRBD2|TRBJ2-3|NA
TGTGCCAGCTCACGCGGGGGAGACACAGATACGCAGTATTTT
CASSRGGDTDTQYF
>TRBV9|NA|TRBJ2-7|few
TGTGCCAGCAGCGTAGGGGTGGACGAAACCTACGAGCAGTACTTC
CASSVGVDETYEQYF